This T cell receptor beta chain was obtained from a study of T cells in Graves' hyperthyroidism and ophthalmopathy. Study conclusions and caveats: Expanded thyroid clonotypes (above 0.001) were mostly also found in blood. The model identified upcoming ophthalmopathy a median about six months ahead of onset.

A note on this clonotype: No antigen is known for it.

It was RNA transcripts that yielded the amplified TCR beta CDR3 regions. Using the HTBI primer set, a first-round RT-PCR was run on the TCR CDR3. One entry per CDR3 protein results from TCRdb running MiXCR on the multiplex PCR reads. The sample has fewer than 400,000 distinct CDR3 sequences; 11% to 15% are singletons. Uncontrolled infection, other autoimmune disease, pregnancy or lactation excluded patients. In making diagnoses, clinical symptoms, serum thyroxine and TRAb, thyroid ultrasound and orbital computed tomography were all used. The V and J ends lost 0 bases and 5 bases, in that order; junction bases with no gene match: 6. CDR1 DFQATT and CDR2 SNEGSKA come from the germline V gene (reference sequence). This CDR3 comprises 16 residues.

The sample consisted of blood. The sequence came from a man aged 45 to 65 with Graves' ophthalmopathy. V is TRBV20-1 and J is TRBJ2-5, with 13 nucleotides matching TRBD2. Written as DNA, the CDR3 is TGCAGTGCTAGAGATTGGACTAGCGGGAGTGGGGAGACCCAGTACTTC. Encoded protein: CSARDWTSGSGETQYF.